A selection of T cell receptor beta chains follows, all from one sample in a study of blood T cell repertoires in COVID-19. Some clones are missing from TCRdb's copy, which holds only in-frame ones; the method was immunoSEQ multiplex PCR. The top ten hold over 15% of the sample, which has fewer than 150,000 clones, around 83% seen once. Sequencing input: PBMCs or T cells enriched from blood (not recorded which). The receptors stem from a man younger than 40 who had recovered from COVID-19. Each CDR3 is given with its conserved first and last residue. The D gene is left open where the match is weak. Not every row has a clone size; where given, it reads once, few, many or a size class.

j_gene,d_gene,abundance,v_gene,CDR3nt,CDR3aa
TRBJ1-2,.,few,TRBV2,TGTGCCAGCGGACAGATCTATGGCTACACCTTC,CASGQIYGYTF
TRBJ2-2,TRBD1,.,TRBV4-1,TGCGCCAGCAGCCAGACAGGGCCAAACACCGGGGAGCTGTTTTTT,CASSQTGPNTGELFF
TRBJ2-1,TRBD2,few,TRBV6-5,TGTGCCAGCAGGCGGACTAGCGGGACCTACAATGAGCAGTTCTTC,CASRRTSGTYNEQFF
TRBJ2-7,.,once,TRBV6-5,TGTGCCAGCAGTCTTCGCGGGCCCGCCTACGAGCAGTACTTC,CASSLRGPAYEQYF
TRBJ1-1,.,.,TRBV5-8,TGTGCCAGCAGCTACGAGCCAAACACTGAAGCTTTCTTT,CASSYEPNTEAFF
TRBJ1-5,TRBD1,.,TRBV30,TGTGCCTGGAGTGTACGCAGGGGGATCGGAAGCAATCAGCCCCAGCATTTT,CAWSVRRGIGSNQPQHF
TRBJ1-1,.,few,TRBV30,TGTGCCTGGAGTGTACGGAGGAACACTGAAGCTTTCTTT,CAWSVRRNTEAFF
TRBJ2-1,.,.,TRBV7-2,TGTGCCAGCAGCTTAGGGCAGGGAACTGAGCAGTTCTTC,CASSLGQGTEQFF
TRBJ2-7,.,once,TRBV7-9,TGTGCCAGCAGCTCGTCTTTGGACAGCTACGAGCAGTACTTC,CASSSSLDSYEQYF
TRBJ2-4,.,.,TRBV2,TGTGCCAGCAGGGGGAGGTCTCCCAAAAACATTCAGTACTTC,CASRGRSPKNIQYF
TRBJ2-7,TRBD1,.,TRBV11-2,TGTGCCAGCAGCTCGATCAGGGGGCGGTCGTCCGAGCAGTACTTC,CASSSIRGRSSEQYF
TRBJ1-2,TRBD1,.,TRBV11-2,TGTGCCAGCAGCACAGGGGTATATGGCTACACCTTC,CASSTGVYGYTF
TRBJ1-6,.,.,TRBV6-5,TGTGCCAGCAGTTCAGGGCGACAGGTGGTTTCACCCCTCCACTTT,CASSSGRQVVSPLHF
TRBJ2-6,.,.,TRBV5-1,TGCGCCAGCAGCTTTGGTTCTAGCGTACTAACCTCTGGGGCCAACGTCCTGACTTTC,CASSFGSSVLTSGANVLTF
TRBJ1-2,.,.,TRBV7-9,TGTGCCAGCAGCGCAACAGGGTTCGGCTACACCTTC,CASSATGFGYTF